This T cell receptor beta chain was sequenced in a study of shared clonotypes between healthy human individuals. Whole-study results and caveats: Only blood samples were collected, and tissue repertoires likely differ.

The CDR3 is 14 residues long. The V end was cut by 2 bases, the J end by 7 bases, with 12 bases between. Per germline, CDR1 GTSNPN and CDR2 SVGIG (reference sequence). This clone was detected many times. Its antigen is not identified. Each unsorted sample relied on roughly 90 million PBMCs as its source of genomic DNA. Replicate PCRs for unsorted PBMC used 300 ng DNA (around 30,000 T cell genomes). Assay: immunoSEQ multiplex PCR; the TCRdb copy retains only in-frame clones and omits some. The repertoire has about 490,000 clones, over 65% of them found once; the top ten carry 13%. The sequence came from a middle-aged woman in good health. Some clones in this sample may be carry-over from other donors' samples. The chain carries TRBV30 and TRBJ1-6; no clear D. The sequencing input was PBMCs. DNA for the CDR3: TGTGCCTGGAGTTTGGGAACAGACAATTCACCCCTCCACTTT. It is translated as CAWSLGTDNSPLHF.